This T cell receptor (beta chain) was documented in a study of blood T cells in healthy people across ages. Study-wide results and caveats: Investigators viewed diversity estimates from one million T cells as underestimates, the study reported. In these data, TCR beta diversity tracked strongly with naive T cell percentage.

Looked up from germline, CDR1 is MNHEY and CDR2 is SVGEGT. V shed 4 bases and J 2 bases; nucleotides not matched to a gene: 7. The CDR3 has 18 residues. In this sample, this clonotype turned up a few times. Its target is unknown. Every sample had a minimum of 6 million PBMCs isolated. A J-beta primer mix and a sample-barcoded 5' primer were used in a second PCR of about 7 to 12 cycles. MiXCR was run by TCRdb on the 5' RACE reads, yielding one entry per CDR3 protein. The sample has 700,000 to 850,000 distinct CDR3 sequences; about 53% are singletons. This chain links TRBV6-2 or TRBV6-3 with TRBJ2-5, with TRBD2 matching over 16 bases. The specimen sequenced was blood. This clonotype was sampled from a man at least 80 years old in good health. CDR3 DNA sequence: TGTGCCAGCAGTTGGGGGACTAGCGGGAGGGCCTCTCAAGAGACCCAGTACTTC. Translating gives CASSWGTSGRASQETQYF.